The 17 T cell receptor beta chains below were found in one sample sequenced in a study of OX40 agonist ivuxolimab in advanced cancers. Repertoires were generated with immunoSEQ multiplex PCR, while TCRdb's copy carries only in-frame clones and drops some. The table has over 85,000 clones, about nine tenths seen once. Sequencing used CD4+ or CD8+ T cells sorted from blood, obtained in a trial of the OX40 agonist ivuxolimab. These receptors all come from an adult with an advanced solid tumor such as melanoma, head and neck, liver or kidney cancer.

The gene calls are TRBV19 and TRBJ1-5; tentatively, D is TRBD1 (6 bases). V lost 9 bases to trimming and J lost 8 bases, with 20 bases between them. CDR1 is LNHDA and CDR2 is SQIVND in the germline V gene (reference sequence). The CDR3 consists of 14 residues. In DNA form, the CDR3 reads TGTGCCAGCAAGTATACGGGGGGCTCGGAGCCCCAGCATTTT. It is translated as CASKYTGGSEPQHF.

The V gene is TRBV9, the J gene TRBJ2-2, with D perhaps TRBD2 (5 bases). Germline lookup yields CDR1 SGDLS and CDR2 YYNGEE. CDR3 length: 15 residues. The germline V and J ends were trimmed by 6 bases and 4 bases, with 16 bases remaining between them. CDR3 protein: CASKSGGPATGELFF. CDR3 bases: TGTGCCAGCAAGTCCGGAGGCCCGGCCACCGGGGAGCTGTTTTTT. Combining the CDR3 with reference TRBV9 and TRBJ2-2 gives the whole variable domain DSGVTQTPKHLITATGQRVTLRCSPRSGDLSVYWYQQSLDQGLQFLIQYYNGEERAKGNILERFSAQQFPDLHSELNLSSLELGDSALYFCASKSGGPATGELFFGEGSRLTVL.

This chain's CDR3 is CASSPSTSDTDTQYF. The CDR3 DNA sequence: TGTGCCAGCTCACCATCAACTAGCGACACAGATACGCAGTATTTT. The chain employs TRBV18 and TRBJ2-3; 7 positions match TRBD2. The trim removed 2 bases at V and 2 bases at J, leaving 4 bases unmatched. The CDR3 is made up of 15 amino acids. In germline, CDR1 is KGHSH, CDR2 LQKENI.

This clone was observed a handful of times. J is TRBJ1-6 and V is TRBV2; D is uncertain. Trimming shortened V by 4 bases and J by 4 bases, and 8 bases separated the two germline ends. Germline lookup yields CDR1 SNHLY and CDR2 FYNNEI. The CDR3 totals 14 residues. The CDR3 reads CASSGERYNSPLHF. DNA for the CDR3: TGTGCCAGCAGTGGGGAACGGTATAATTCACCCCTCCACTTT.

The chain combines TRBV21-1 with TRBJ1-3. TRBV21-1 corresponds to a pseudogene. The CDR3 is 14 residues long. In DNA form, the CDR3 reads TGTGCCAGCAGCCTCCCGGGCTCTGGAAACACCATATATTTT. It codes for CASSLPGSGNTIYF.

This rearrangement joins TRBV11-3 to TRBJ2-3; 12 bases line up with TRBD2. CDR1 is SGHNT and CDR2 is YENEEA in the germline V gene. The CDR3 has 15 residues. V lost 7 bases and J lost 3; bases outside the gene matches: 5. CDR3 loop: CASNGLAGRTDTQYF. The CDR3 DNA follows: TGTGCCAGCAACGGACTAGCGGGGAGAACAGATACGCAGTATTTT.

The genes are TRBV10-3 and TRBJ1-2, with no clear D. V was cut by 4 bases and J by 8 bases, with 14 bases left in between. The CDR3 is 13 residues long. Germline CDR1 reads ENHRY; CDR2 reads SYGVKD. CDR3 in DNA: TGTGCCATCAGTGGCCTAGGCGGGGAAGGCTACACCTTC. Encoded protein: CAISGLGGEGYTF.

The CDR3 DNA reads TGTGCCAGCAGTTTATCGATAGGGACTGAAGCTTTCTTT. It specifies CASSLSIGTEAFF. The chain employs TRBV27 and TRBJ1-1; D gene uncertain. The germline gives CDR1 MNHEY, CDR2 SMNVEV (reference sequence). This CDR3 has 13 amino acids. Trimming stripped 0 bases from V and 5 bases from J, with 7 bases between.

V is TRBV5-4 and J is TRBJ1-1, with TRBD1 matching over 7 bases. Germline CDR1 is SGHNT and CDR2 is YYREEE (reference sequence). This CDR3 contains 17 residues. J gave up 1 base and V 1 base, and 10 bases lay outside the gene matches. CDR3 amino acids: CASSLIQGVVRNTEAFF. CDR3 nucleotides: TGTGCCAGCAGCTTGATTCAGGGGGTAGTGCGGAACACTGAAGCTTTCTTT.

The chain uses TRBV6-6 and TRBJ2-1; D possibly corresponds to TRBD2 (5 bases). The germline CDR1 and CDR2 sequences are MNHNY and SVGAGI (reference sequence). Trimming left V 6 bases short and J 0 bases short, with 12 bases between. This CDR3 has 15 amino acids. The CDR3 reads CASSPTGSSYNEQFF. CDR3 DNA sequence: TGTGCCAGCAGCCCTACTGGGAGCTCCTACAATGAGCAGTTCTTC.

The chain joins TRBV6-6 to TRBJ2-7; 8 nucleotides agree with TRBD1. Germline V gene data show CDR1 as MNHNY and CDR2 as SVGAGI (reference sequence). With 7 bases clipped from V and 1 base from J, the junction kept 3 bases outside the gene matches. This CDR3 has 13 residues. The CDR3 reads CASKTGASYEQYF. The CDR3 coding sequence is TGTGCCAGCAAGACAGGGGCGTCCTACGAGCAGTACTTC.

CDR3 sequence (DNA): TGTGCCAGCAGTGAGGCAGGGGGGGATTCTGGCTACACCTTC. Protein sequence: CASSEAGGDSGYTF. This chain uses TRBV6-1 with TRBJ1-2, with 7 nucleotides matching TRBD1. J lost 7 bases, V lost 3 bases, and 8 bases had no gene match. Germline lookup yields CDR1 MNHNS and CDR2 SASEGT. The CDR3 has 14 amino acids.

The chain combines TRBV11-3 with TRBJ2-5; D possibly corresponds to TRBD1 (6 bases). Germline V CDR1 and CDR2: SGHNT, YENEEA. V lost 1 base, J lost 3 bases, and 12 bases lay in between. The CDR3 is made up of 15 amino acids. For the CDR3, the DNA is TGTGCCAGCAGCTTAGGTGGACAGCATGAAGAGACCCAGTACTTC. This translates into CASSLGGQHEETQYF.

J is TRBJ2-2 and V is TRBV29-1; tentative D call: TRBD1 (6 bases). The CDR3 consists of 14 residues. V was pared by 7 bases and J by 1 base, with 13 bases between. From germline, CDR1 is SQVTM and CDR2 ANQGSEA. The CDR3 spells CSARTALNTGELFF. DNA of the CDR3: TGCAGCGCTAGGACAGCTCTGAACACCGGGGAGCTGTTTTTT.

This sequence joins TRBV6-4 and TRBJ2-3; the D gene could be TRBD1 or TRBD2 (6 bases each). The CDR3 is 14 residues long. Germline CDR1 MRHNA, CDR2 SNTAGT. The ends were cut back, 0 bases at V and 4 bases at J, with 8 bases in the middle. The CDR3 DNA reads TGTGCCAGCAGTGACTCCGGGGGCCCAGATACGCAGTATTTT. Its translation: CASSDSGGPDTQYF.

The chain uses TRBV7-2 and TRBJ2-3; D unclear. Trimming pared 4 bases from V and 1 base from J, leaving 9 bases between. The germline V gene has CDR1 SGHTA and CDR2 FQGNSA. There are 14 residues in the CDR3. CDR3 DNA: TGTGCCAGCAGCTCCGGGTCCCGCACAGATACGCAGTATTTT. This sequence encodes CASSSGSRTDTQYF.

The V gene is TRBV7-8, the J gene TRBJ2-7; 7 bases align to TRBD1. CDR1 and CDR2 from the germline V gene are SGHVS and FQNEAQ. J gave up 1 base and V 7 bases, and 22 bases lay outside the gene matches. The CDR3 is 19 amino acids. Here the CDR3 reads CASTGRERNRGLSSYEQYF. In nucleotides, the CDR3 is TGTGCCAGCACTGGAAGGGAGAGGAACAGGGGCCTATCATCCTACGAGCAGTACTTC.